These T cell receptor beta chains were read from a single sample in a study of T-cell memory formation after mild COVID-19. TCRdb called the 5' RACE reads again in MiXCR, with one record for every CDR3 protein. The sample gives hundreds of thousands of distinct CDR3 sequences, 25% to 30% of which show up once; roughly 13% is in the top ten. The sequencing input was PBMCs or a T cell subset sorted from them (not recorded which). Every receptor here comes from an adult woman who had mild COVID-19 (a few samples of this study predate the infection). Cell type and time point are not known. Each CDR3 is given with its conserved first and last residue. For some rows the clone size is stated as once, few or many, or as a class when expanded; others skip it.

clone size: few; CDR3 length: 13; J gene: TRBJ1-1; V gene: TRBV3-1; CDR3 protein: CASSYGENTEAFF
clone size: .; CDR3 length: 12; J gene: TRBJ1-1; V gene: TRBV5-1; CDR3 protein: CASSLIAGEAFF
clone size: .; CDR3 length: 13; J gene: TRBJ2-2; V gene: TRBV7-2; CDR3 protein: CASSLGRAGELFF
clone size: .; CDR3 length: 12; J gene: TRBJ2-2; V gene: TRBV24-1; CDR3 protein: CATRQGPGELFF
clone size: few; CDR3 length: 16; J gene: TRBJ2-2; V gene: TRBV12-3/TRBV12-4; CDR3 protein: CASSPGVAGNTGELFF
clone size: few; CDR3 length: 13; J gene: TRBJ2-1; V gene: TRBV4-2; CDR3 protein: CASSQDLWDEQFF
clone size: .; CDR3 length: 13; J gene: TRBJ2-1; V gene: TRBV5-1; CDR3 protein: CASRGLASDEQFF
clone size: .; CDR3 length: 14; J gene: TRBJ1-1; V gene: TRBV7-9; CDR3 protein: CASSLAEGQGYAFF
clone size: .; CDR3 length: 15; J gene: TRBJ2-1; V gene: TRBV4-1; CDR3 protein: CASSQEAGGLDEQFF
clone size: few; CDR3 length: 15; J gene: TRBJ2-3; V gene: TRBV29-1; CDR3 protein: CSVDGLAGDFDTQYF
clone size: few; CDR3 length: 14; J gene: TRBJ2-3; V gene: TRBV12-3/TRBV12-4; CDR3 protein: CASSLGASGDTQYF
clone size: .; CDR3 length: 14; J gene: TRBJ2-2; V gene: TRBV11-2; CDR3 protein: CASSLVTADGELFF
clone size: .; CDR3 length: 14; J gene: TRBJ1-5; V gene: TRBV30; CDR3 protein: CAWSDGLGNQPQHF
clone size: few; CDR3 length: 13; J gene: TRBJ2-3; V gene: TRBV5-1; CDR3 protein: CASIGQGKDTQYF
clone size: few; CDR3 length: 17; J gene: TRBJ2-5; V gene: TRBV4-2; CDR3 protein: CASSQDLGGARQETQYF
clone size: .; CDR3 length: 15; J gene: TRBJ2-2; V gene: TRBV6-2/TRBV6-3; CDR3 protein: CASRGTGRGPGELFF
clone size: .; CDR3 length: 15; J gene: TRBJ2-7; V gene: TRBV5-1; CDR3 protein: CASSLEGQGRAEQYF
clone size: few; CDR3 length: 15; J gene: TRBJ1-1; V gene: TRBV7-2; CDR3 protein: CASSSDAGGNVKAFF
clone size: .; CDR3 length: 14; J gene: TRBJ2-7; V gene: TRBV4-2; CDR3 protein: CASSPDWPQGEQYF
clone size: .; CDR3 length: 14; J gene: TRBJ2-7; V gene: TRBV12-3/TRBV12-4; CDR3 protein: CAPSQAGDTYEQYF
clone size: .; CDR3 length: 13; J gene: TRBJ2-1; V gene: TRBV7-7; CDR3 protein: CASSARTGSEQFF
clone size: .; CDR3 length: 13; J gene: TRBJ2-1; V gene: TRBV29-1; CDR3 protein: CSVEERSGNEQFF
clone size: .; CDR3 length: 18; J gene: TRBJ2-6; V gene: TRBV7-2; CDR3 protein: CASSFRLAGAGGANVLTF
clone size: many; CDR3 length: 19; J gene: TRBJ2-5; V gene: TRBV3-1; CDR3 protein: CASSQDLASGSSLQETQYF
clone size: .; CDR3 length: 14; J gene: TRBJ2-1; V gene: TRBV6-2/TRBV6-3; CDR3 protein: CASRVGESYNEQFF
clone size: .; CDR3 length: 15; J gene: TRBJ2-7; V gene: TRBV30; CDR3 protein: CAWSVPPTGSDEQYF
clone size: few; CDR3 length: 14; J gene: TRBJ2-4; V gene: TRBV5-6; CDR3 protein: CASSLSHLTNIQYF
clone size: .; CDR3 length: 16; J gene: TRBJ2-5; V gene: TRBV9; CDR3 protein: CASSVAPTGNGETQYF
clone size: many; CDR3 length: 15; J gene: TRBJ2-7; V gene: TRBV7-6; CDR3 protein: CASSSWTDRTYEQYF
clone size: .; CDR3 length: 20; J gene: TRBJ2-1; V gene: TRBV9; CDR3 protein: CASSVSPSGLRGPGYNEQFF
clone size: few; CDR3 length: 16; J gene: TRBJ2-7; V gene: TRBV20-1; CDR3 protein: CSATGTSGSGAYEQYF
clone size: many; CDR3 length: 15; J gene: TRBJ1-5; V gene: TRBV12-3/TRBV12-4; CDR3 protein: CASSFTGQGSQPQHF
clone size: few; CDR3 length: 14; J gene: TRBJ2-7; V gene: TRBV20-1; CDR3 protein: CSAYRLAGENEQYF
clone size: few; CDR3 length: 16; J gene: TRBJ2-2; V gene: TRBV19; CDR3 protein: CASSSGTTSNTGELFF
clone size: many; CDR3 length: 14; J gene: TRBJ2-3; V gene: TRBV5-1; CDR3 protein: CASSVGQGTDTQYF
clone size: .; CDR3 length: 13; J gene: TRBJ2-1; V gene: TRBV6-5; CDR3 protein: CASSLLRGAEQFF
clone size: few; CDR3 length: 14; J gene: TRBJ1-5; V gene: TRBV4-3; CDR3 protein: CASSQEGQGSSQHF
clone size: .; CDR3 length: 12; J gene: TRBJ1-4; V gene: TRBV19; CDR3 protein: CASQRREEKLFF
clone size: few; CDR3 length: 14; J gene: TRBJ2-7; V gene: TRBV14; CDR3 protein: CASSQGLAGVHLHF
clone size: .; CDR3 length: 13; J gene: TRBJ1-2; V gene: TRBV6-5; CDR3 protein: CASSYVQGYGYTF
clone size: .; CDR3 length: 14; J gene: TRBJ2-5; V gene: TRBV7-9; CDR3 protein: CASSLTSGRGTQYF
clone size: many; CDR3 length: 12; J gene: TRBJ2-1; V gene: TRBV2; CDR3 protein: CASVTGGDEQFF
clone size: few; CDR3 length: 14; J gene: TRBJ2-1; V gene: TRBV30; CDR3 protein: CAWSRTSGSNEQFF
clone size: .; CDR3 length: 16; J gene: TRBJ2-1; V gene: TRBV20-1; CDR3 protein: CSARDPGGSSYNEQFF
clone size: few; CDR3 length: 15; J gene: TRBJ2-1; V gene: TRBV5-6; CDR3 protein: CASRNRHRGMDEQFF
clone size: few; CDR3 length: 12; J gene: TRBJ2-3; V gene: TRBV11-2; CDR3 protein: CASSALADTQYF
clone size: many; CDR3 length: 15; J gene: TRBJ1-6; V gene: TRBV7-8; CDR3 protein: CASSFGDRLNSPLHF
clone size: .; CDR3 length: 14; J gene: TRBJ2-3; V gene: TRBV7-3; CDR3 protein: CASSSGQLTDTQYF
clone size: few; CDR3 length: 15; J gene: TRBJ2-3; V gene: TRBV11-2; CDR3 protein: CASSLYPDGTDTQYF
clone size: few; CDR3 length: 13; J gene: TRBJ1-1; V gene: TRBV20-1; CDR3 protein: CSARDGGRPEAFF
clone size: .; CDR3 length: 14; J gene: TRBJ2-5; V gene: TRBV5-6; CDR3 protein: CASSPRGQAETQYF
clone size: many; CDR3 length: 13; J gene: TRBJ2-5; V gene: TRBV3-1; CDR3 protein: CASTYGGGKTQYF
clone size: few; CDR3 length: 15; J gene: TRBJ2-3; V gene: TRBV6-5; CDR3 protein: CASSYVAGAGDTQYF
clone size: .; CDR3 length: 12; J gene: TRBJ2-1; V gene: TRBV30; CDR3 protein: CAWSRAYNEQFF
clone size: many; CDR3 length: 18; J gene: TRBJ2-3; V gene: TRBV27; CDR3 protein: CASSFSRRGAFRTDTQYF
clone size: .; CDR3 length: 15; J gene: TRBJ2-7; V gene: TRBV5-1; CDR3 protein: CASSLEGQGYHEQYF
clone size: .; CDR3 length: 12; J gene: TRBJ1-1; V gene: TRBV9; CDR3 protein: CASSEQNTEAFF
clone size: few; CDR3 length: 14; J gene: TRBJ2-1; V gene: TRBV7-3; CDR3 protein: CASSPTANYNEQFF